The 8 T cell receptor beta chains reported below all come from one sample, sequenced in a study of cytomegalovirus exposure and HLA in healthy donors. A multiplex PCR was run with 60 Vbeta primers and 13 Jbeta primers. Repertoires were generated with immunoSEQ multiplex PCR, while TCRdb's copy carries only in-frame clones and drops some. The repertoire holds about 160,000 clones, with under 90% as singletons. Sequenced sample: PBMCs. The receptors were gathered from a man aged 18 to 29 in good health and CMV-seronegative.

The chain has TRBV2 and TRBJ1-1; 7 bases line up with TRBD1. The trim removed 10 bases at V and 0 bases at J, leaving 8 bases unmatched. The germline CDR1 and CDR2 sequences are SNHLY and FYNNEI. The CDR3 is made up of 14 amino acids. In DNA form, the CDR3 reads TGTGCCACGATATACAGGGGCCTGAACACTGAAGCTTTCTTT. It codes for CATIYRGLNTEAFF.

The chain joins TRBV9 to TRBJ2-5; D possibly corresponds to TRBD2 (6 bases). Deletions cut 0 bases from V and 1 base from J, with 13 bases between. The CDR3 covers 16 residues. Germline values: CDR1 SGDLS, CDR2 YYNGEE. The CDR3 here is CASSVEVSGPQETQYF. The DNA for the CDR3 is TGTGCCAGCAGCGTAGAGGTTAGCGGCCCCCAAGAGACCCAGTACTTC. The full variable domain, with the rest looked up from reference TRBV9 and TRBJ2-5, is DSGVTQTPKHLITATGQRVTLRCSPRSGDLSVYWYQQSLDQGLQFLIQYYNGEERAKGNILERFSAQQFPDLHSELNLSSLELGDSALYFCASSVEVSGPQETQYFGPGTRLLVL.

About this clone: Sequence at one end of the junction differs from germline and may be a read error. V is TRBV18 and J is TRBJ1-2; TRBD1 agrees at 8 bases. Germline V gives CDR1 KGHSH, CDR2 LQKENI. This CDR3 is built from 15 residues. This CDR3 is CASSPPWDRQYGYTF. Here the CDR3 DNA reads TGTGCCAGCTCGCCACCTTGGGACAGGCAGTATGGCTACACCTTC.

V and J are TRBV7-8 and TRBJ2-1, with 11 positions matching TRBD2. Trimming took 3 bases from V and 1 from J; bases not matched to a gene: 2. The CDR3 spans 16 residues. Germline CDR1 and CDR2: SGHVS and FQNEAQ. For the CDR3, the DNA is TGTGCCAGCAGCTTGGTAGCGGGAGGGTCCTACAATGAGCAGTTCTTC. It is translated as CASSLVAGGSYNEQFF. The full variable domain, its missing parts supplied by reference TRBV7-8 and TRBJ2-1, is GAGVSQSPRYKVAKRGQDVALRCDPISGHVSLFWYQQALGQGPEFLTYFQNEAQLDKSGLPSDRFFAERPEGSVSTLKIQRTQQEDSAVYLCASSLVAGGSYNEQFFGPGTRLTVL.

This chain's CDR3 is CSVGGRVGTNEKLFF. As DNA, the CDR3 is TGCAGCGTTGGTGGCAGGGTGGGGACTAATGAAAAACTGTTTTTT. The chain joins TRBV29-1 to TRBJ1-4, with D possibly matching TRBD1 (5 bases). V lost 4 bases, J lost 2 bases, and 14 bases lay in between. The CDR3 is 15 residues long. Per germline, CDR1 SQVTM and CDR2 ANQGSEA. The variable domain in full, completed from reference TRBV29-1 and TRBJ1-4, reads SAVISQKPSRDICQRGTSLTIQCQVDSQVTMMFWYRQQPGQSLTLIATANQGSEATYESGFVIDKFPISRPNLTFSTLTVSNMSPEDSSIYLCSVGGRVGTNEKLFFGSGTQLSVL.

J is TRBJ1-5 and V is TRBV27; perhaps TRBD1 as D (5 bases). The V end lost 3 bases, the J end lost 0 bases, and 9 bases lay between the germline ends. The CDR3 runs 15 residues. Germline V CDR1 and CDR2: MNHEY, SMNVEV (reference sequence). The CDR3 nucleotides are TGTGCCAGCAGTTTGACAGCTTATAGCAATCAGCCCCAGCATTTT. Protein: CASSLTAYSNQPQHF.

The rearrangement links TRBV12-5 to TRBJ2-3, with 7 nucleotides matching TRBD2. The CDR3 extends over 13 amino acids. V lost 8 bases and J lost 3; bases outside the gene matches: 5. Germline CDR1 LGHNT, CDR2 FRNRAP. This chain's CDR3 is CASSRGVTDTQYF. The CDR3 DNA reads TGTGCTAGTTCTCGGGGGGTGACAGATACGCAGTATTTT.

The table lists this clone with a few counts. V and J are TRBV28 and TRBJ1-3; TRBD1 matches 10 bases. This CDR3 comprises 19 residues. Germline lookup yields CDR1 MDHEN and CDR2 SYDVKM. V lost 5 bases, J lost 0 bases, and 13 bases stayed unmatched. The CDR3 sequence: CASSGRGDRGPLSGNTIYF. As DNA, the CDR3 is TGTGCCAGCAGTGGAAGGGGGGACAGGGGACCCCTCTCTGGAAACACCATATATTTT.